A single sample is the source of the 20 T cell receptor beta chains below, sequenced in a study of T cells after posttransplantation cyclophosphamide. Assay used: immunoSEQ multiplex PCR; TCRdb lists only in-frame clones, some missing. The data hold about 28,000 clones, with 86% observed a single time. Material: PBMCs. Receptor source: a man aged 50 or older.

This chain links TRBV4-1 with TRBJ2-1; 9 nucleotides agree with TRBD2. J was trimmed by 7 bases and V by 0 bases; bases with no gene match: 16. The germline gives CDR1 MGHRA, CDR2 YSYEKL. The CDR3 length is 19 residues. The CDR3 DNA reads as TGCGCCAGCAGCCAAGAGGCAAGGGGAGGTAGCGGGAGTTGGAATGAGCAGTTCTTC. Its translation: CASSQEARGGSGSWNEQFF.

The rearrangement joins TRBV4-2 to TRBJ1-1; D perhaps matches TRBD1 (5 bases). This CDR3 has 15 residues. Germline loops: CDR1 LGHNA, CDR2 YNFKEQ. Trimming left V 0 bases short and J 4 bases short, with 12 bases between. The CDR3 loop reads CASSQDQGVGTEAFF. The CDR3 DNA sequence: TGTGCCAGCAGCCAAGATCAAGGGGTGGGCACTGAAGCTTTCTTT.

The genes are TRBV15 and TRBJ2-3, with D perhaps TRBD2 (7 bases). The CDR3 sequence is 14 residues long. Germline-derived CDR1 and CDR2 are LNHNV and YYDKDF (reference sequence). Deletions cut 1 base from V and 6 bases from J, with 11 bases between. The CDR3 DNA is TGTGCCACCAGCAGAGGACGGGGGGCGGATACGCAGTATTTT. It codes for CATSRGRGADTQYF. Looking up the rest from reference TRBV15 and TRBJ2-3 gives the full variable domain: DAMVIQNPRYQVTQFGKPVTLSCSQTLNHNVMYWYQQKSSQAPKLLFHYYDKDFNNEADTPDNFQSRRPNTSFCFLDIRSPGLGDTAMYLCATSRGRGADTQYFGPGTRLTVL.

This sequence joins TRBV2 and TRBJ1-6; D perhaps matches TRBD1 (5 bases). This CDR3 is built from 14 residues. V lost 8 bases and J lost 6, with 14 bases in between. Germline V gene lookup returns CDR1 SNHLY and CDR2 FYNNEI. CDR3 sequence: CASGEGFFNSPLHF. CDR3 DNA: TGTGCCAGCGGGGAGGGGTTTTTTAATTCACCCCTCCACTTT.

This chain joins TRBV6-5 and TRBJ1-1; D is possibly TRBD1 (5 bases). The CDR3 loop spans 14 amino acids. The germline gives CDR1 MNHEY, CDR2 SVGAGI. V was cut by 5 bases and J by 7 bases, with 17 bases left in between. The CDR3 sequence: CASSEVPGHIEAFF. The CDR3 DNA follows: TGTGCCAGCAGTGAAGTTCCAGGACACATTGAAGCTTTCTTT.

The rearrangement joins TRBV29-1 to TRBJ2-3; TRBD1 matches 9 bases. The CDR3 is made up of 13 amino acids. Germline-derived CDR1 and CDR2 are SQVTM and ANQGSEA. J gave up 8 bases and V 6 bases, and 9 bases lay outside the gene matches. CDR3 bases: TGCAGCGTCGGGACAGGGTCACAGAGTACGCAGTATTTT. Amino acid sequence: CSVGTGSQSTQYF.

This CDR3 is CAGSGGISYEQYF. In nucleotides, the CDR3 is TGTGCCGGAAGCGGGGGTATCTCCTACGAGCAGTACTTC. The V and J genes are TRBV2 and TRBJ2-7; 8 positions match TRBD2. The CDR3 has 13 residues. Germline-derived CDR1 and CDR2 are SNHLY and FYNNEI. The J segment lost 0 bases and the V segment lost 11 bases, leaving 6 bases of the junction unmatched.

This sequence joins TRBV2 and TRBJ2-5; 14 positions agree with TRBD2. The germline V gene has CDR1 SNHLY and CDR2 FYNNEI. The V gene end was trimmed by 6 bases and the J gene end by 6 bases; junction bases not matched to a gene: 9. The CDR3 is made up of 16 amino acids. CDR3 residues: CASSPRLAGGEKTQYF. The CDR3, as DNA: TGTGCCAGCAGCCCTCGACTAGCGGGAGGGGAGAAGACCCAGTACTTC.

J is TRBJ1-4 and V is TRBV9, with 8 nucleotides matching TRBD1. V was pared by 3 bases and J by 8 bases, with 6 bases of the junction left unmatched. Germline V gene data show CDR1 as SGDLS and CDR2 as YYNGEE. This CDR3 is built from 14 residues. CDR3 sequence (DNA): TGTGCCAGCAGCGCAGGGGGCTGGGGGGAAAAACTGTTTTTT. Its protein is CASSAGGWGEKLFF. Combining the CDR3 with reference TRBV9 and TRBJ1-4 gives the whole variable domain DSGVTQTPKHLITATGQRVTLRCSPRSGDLSVYWYQQSLDQGLQFLIQYYNGEERAKGNILERFSAQQFPDLHSELNLSSLELGDSALYFCASSAGGWGEKLFFGSGTQLSVL.

The CDR3 here is CASSPGVGTEAFF. The CDR3 nucleotides are TGTGCCAGCAGCCCAGGGGTCGGCACTGAAGCTTTCTTT. This sequence joins TRBV5-5 and TRBJ1-1; D might be TRBD1 (6 bases). The CDR3 loop spans 13 amino acids. Germline CDR1 reads SGHKS; CDR2 reads YYEKEE (reference sequence). The ends were cut back, 4 bases at V and 4 bases at J, with 11 bases in the middle.

The DNA of the CDR3 is TGTGCCAGCAGCTTTCTCAGTGCCAGCAATCAGCCCCAGCATTTT. Its protein product is CASSFLSASNQPQHF. This chain uses TRBV7-2 with TRBJ1-5; no clear D gene. With 3 bases removed from V and 1 base from J, the gap between germline ends came to 10 bases. The CDR3 length is 15 residues. Germline lookup yields CDR1 SGHTA and CDR2 FQGNSA.

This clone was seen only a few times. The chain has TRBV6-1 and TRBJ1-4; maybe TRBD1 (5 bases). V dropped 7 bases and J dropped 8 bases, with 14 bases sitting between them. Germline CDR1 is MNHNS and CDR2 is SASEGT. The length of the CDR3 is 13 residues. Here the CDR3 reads CASTRDGGEKLFF. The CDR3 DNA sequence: TGTGCCAGCACAAGGGACGGGGGGGAAAAACTGTTTTTT.

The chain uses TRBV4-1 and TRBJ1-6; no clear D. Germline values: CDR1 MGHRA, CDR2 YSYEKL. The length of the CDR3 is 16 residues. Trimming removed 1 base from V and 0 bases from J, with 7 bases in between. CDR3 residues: CASSQVLFSYNSPLHF. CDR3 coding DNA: TGCGCCAGCAGCCAAGTTCTTTTCTCCTATAATTCACCCCTCCACTTT.

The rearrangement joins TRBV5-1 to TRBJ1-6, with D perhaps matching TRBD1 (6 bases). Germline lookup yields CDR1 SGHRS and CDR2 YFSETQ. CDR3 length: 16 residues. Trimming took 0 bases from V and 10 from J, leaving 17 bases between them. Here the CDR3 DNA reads TGCGCCAGCAGCTTGGAGGCACAGGGAGGGACATCACCCCTCCACTTT. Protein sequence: CASSLEAQGGTSPLHF.

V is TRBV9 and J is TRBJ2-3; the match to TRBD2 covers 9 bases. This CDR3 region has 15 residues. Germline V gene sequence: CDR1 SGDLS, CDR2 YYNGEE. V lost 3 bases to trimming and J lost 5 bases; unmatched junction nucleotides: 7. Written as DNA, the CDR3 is TGTGCCAGCAGCGATAGCGGGGGCCCCTTAGATACGCAGTATTTT. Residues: CASSDSGGPLDTQYF.

The CDR3 is CASSTERGSNTQYF. For the CDR3, the DNA is TGTGCCAGCAGCACTGAGCGGGGGAGCAATACGCAGTATTTT. The chain uses TRBV11-3 and TRBJ2-3; 8 nucleotides agree with TRBD2. The CDR3 contains 14 residues. Germline V gene data show CDR1 as SGHNT and CDR2 as YENEEA. V dropped 5 bases and J dropped 7; count of bases not matched to a gene: 8.

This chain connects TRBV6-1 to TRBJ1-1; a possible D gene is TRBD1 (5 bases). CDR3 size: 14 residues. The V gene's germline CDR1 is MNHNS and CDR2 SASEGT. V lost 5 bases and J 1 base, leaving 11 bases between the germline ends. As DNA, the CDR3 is TGTGCCAGCAGTTCAACAGGTGGGAACACTGAAGCTTTCTTT. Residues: CASSSTGGNTEAFF.

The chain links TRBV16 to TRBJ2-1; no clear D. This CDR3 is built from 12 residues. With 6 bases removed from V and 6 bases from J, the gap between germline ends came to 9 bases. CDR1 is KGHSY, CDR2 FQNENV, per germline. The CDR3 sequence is CASSYFLNEQFF. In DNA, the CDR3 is TGTGCCAGCAGTTATTTCCTCAATGAGCAGTTCTTC.

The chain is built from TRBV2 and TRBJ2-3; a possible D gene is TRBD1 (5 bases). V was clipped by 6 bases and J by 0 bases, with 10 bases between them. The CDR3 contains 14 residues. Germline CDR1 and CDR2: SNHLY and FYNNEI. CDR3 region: CASRRTMSTDTQYF. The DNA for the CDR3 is TGTGCCAGCAGGAGGACAATGAGCACAGATACGCAGTATTTT.

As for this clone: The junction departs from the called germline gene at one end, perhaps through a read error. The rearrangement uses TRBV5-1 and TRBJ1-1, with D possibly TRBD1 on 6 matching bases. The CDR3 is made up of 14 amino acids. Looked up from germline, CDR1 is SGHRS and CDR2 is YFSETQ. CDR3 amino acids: CASSFYREWGEPFF. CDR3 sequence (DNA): TGCGCCAGCAGCTTCTACAGGGAATGGGGTGAACCTTTCTTT.